The next 21 T cell receptor beta chains were all read from a single sample in a study of shared clonotypes between healthy human individuals. The data were produced by immunoSEQ multiplex PCR, yet TCRdb's version contains in-frame clones alone and is incomplete. The data contain some 1 million clones, 65% to 75% of them singletons. Source material: memory CD4+ T cells sorted from blood. Subset denoted: CD45RA-negative fraction. The receptors shown here come from a man in his late teens or twenties in good health.

The rearrangement uses TRBV9 and TRBJ2-4; 7 positions match TRBD1. The CDR3 totals 21 residues. CDR1 is SGDLS and CDR2 is YYNGEE in the germline V gene. The V gene end was trimmed by 2 bases and the J gene end by 3 bases; junction bases not matched to a gene: 23. CDR3: CASSVTLVKWNRDRGKNIQYF. The DNA of the CDR3 is TGTGCCAGCAGCGTTACCCTTGTCAAGTGGAACCGGGACAGAGGCAAAAACATTCAGTACTTC.

The rearrangement links TRBV5-1 to TRBJ1-1, with D unresolved. This CDR3 comprises 14 residues. Trimming took 9 bases from V and 4 from J, leaving 19 bases between them. CDR1 SGHRS and CDR2 YFSETQ come from the germline V gene. The CDR3: CATQEAPLSTEAFF. The CDR3 region has the DNA TGCGCCACCCAAGAGGCTCCACTGTCCACTGAAGCTTTCTTT.

This clone was detected only a few times. The chain couples TRBV10-3 to TRBJ2-7; D possibly corresponds to TRBD1 (5 bases). The CDR3 has 12 amino acids. Germline V CDR1 and CDR2: ENHRY, SYGVKD. V lost 3 bases and J lost 2, with 5 bases in between. CDR3 DNA sequence: TGTGCCATCAGTGAAGGGGCCTACGAGCAGTACTTC. This gives the protein CAISEGAYEQYF.

The chain carries TRBV14 and TRBJ2-3; 13 nucleotides align to TRBD2. The junction had 8 bases not matched to a gene; V was cut back by 4 bases and J by 1 base. CDR3 size: 18 residues. CDR1 is SGHDN and CDR2 is FVKESK in the germline V gene. CDR3 DNA: TGTGCCAGCAGCCCGGGACTAGCGGGATACTGGGGCACAGATACGCAGTATTTT. As protein: CASSPGLAGYWGTDTQYF.

The chain couples TRBV7-2 to TRBJ1-6, with 10 nucleotides matching TRBD1. This CDR3 has 17 amino acids. Germline-derived CDR1 and CDR2 are SGHTA and FQGNSA. Trimming took 5 bases from V and 10 from J; bases not matched to a gene: 14. The CDR3 spells CASSPVGRWDRGSPLHF. Written as DNA, the CDR3 is TGTGCCAGCAGCCCCGTAGGGCGTTGGGACAGGGGATCACCCCTCCACTTT.

CDR3: CASSLVGVPGNTIYF. The CDR3, as DNA: TGTGCCAGCAGCTTAGTTGGGGTTCCTGGAAACACCATATATTTT. The V gene is TRBV7-9, the J gene TRBJ1-3, with no clear D. Trimming shortened V by 1 base and J by 2 bases, and 9 bases separated the two germline ends. From germline, CDR1 is SEHNR and CDR2 FQNEAQ (reference sequence). The CDR3 length is 15 residues.

This rearrangement joins TRBV7-6 to TRBJ1-6; no reliable D call. CDR1 is SGHVS, CDR2 FNYEAQ, per germline. The CDR3 has 13 residues. V lost 2 bases, J lost 10 bases, and 9 bases lay in between. CDR3 protein: CASSLKKGSPLHF. The CDR3 nucleotides read TGTGCCAGCAGCTTAAAAAAAGGGTCACCCCTCCACTTT.

This clone was counted a single time. This rearrangement joins TRBV30 to TRBJ1-5; 8 bases map to TRBD1. CDR1 is GTSNPN and CDR2 is SVGIG in the germline V gene (reference sequence). Trimming removed 0 bases from V and 6 bases from J; junction bases left unmatched: 4. The CDR3 covers 14 residues. For the CDR3, the DNA is TGTGCCTGGAGTGTATCAGGGGGCATTCAGCCCCAGCATTTT. Its protein is CAWSVSGGIQPQHF. Full variable domain (missing parts from reference TRBV30 and TRBJ1-5): SQTIHQWPATLVQPVGSPLSLECTVEGTSNPNLYWYRQAAGRGLQLLFYSVGIGQISSEVPQNLSASRPQDRQFILSSKKLLLSDSGFYLCAWSVSGGIQPQHFGDGTRLSIL.

This clone has a handful of counts. A much more abundant neighbour one base away suggests this may be a read error. Distinct nucleotide sequences in the sample also encode this CDR3. V is TRBV29-1 and J is TRBJ1-1; 7 bases match TRBD1. The germline gives CDR1 SQVTM, CDR2 ANQGSEA. This CDR3 region has 12 residues. J was trimmed by 4 bases and V by 6 bases; bases with no gene match: 5. This CDR3 reads CSVHPGGTEAFF. In nucleotides, the CDR3 is TGCAGCGTCCATCCAGGGGGCACTGAAGCTTTCTTT.

V gene TRBV28 combines with J gene TRBJ1-1, with D perhaps matching TRBD1 (6 bases). Looked up from germline, CDR1 is MDHEN and CDR2 is SYDVKM. CDR3 size: 16 residues. V lost 8 bases and J lost 3, with 22 bases in between. CDR3 coding DNA: TGTGCCAGCCTCGCAGGGGTAAGGTATATGGACACTGAAGCTTTCTTT. Translated: CASLAGVRYMDTEAFF.

Here the CDR3 reads CASSLGGIANSPLHF. The CDR3 region has the DNA TGTGCCAGCAGCTTAGGGGGAATTGCCAATTCACCCCTCCACTTT. The chain couples TRBV11-3 to TRBJ1-6; D is undetermined. The CDR3 runs to 15 residues. Trimming removed 1 base from V and 7 bases from J, with 11 bases in between. In germline, CDR1 is SGHNT, CDR2 YENEEA.

In DNA, the CDR3 is TGTGCCAGTAGTGCCGGGACAGGCAACTATGGCTACACCTTC. It is translated as CASSAGTGNYGYTF. The V call is TRBV19, the J call TRBJ1-2, with 8 bases aligning to TRBD1. The CDR3 contains 14 residues. J gave up 2 bases and V 5 bases, and 4 bases lay outside the gene matches. Germline V gene sequence: CDR1 LNHDA, CDR2 SQIVND (reference sequence).

The chain combines TRBV14 with TRBJ2-2; maybe TRBD1 (5 bases). CDR1 is SGHDN and CDR2 is FVKESK in the germline V gene. This CDR3 contains 14 residues. V dropped 0 bases and J dropped 6 bases, with 8 bases sitting between them. This chain's CDR3 is CASSQEQVAGELFF. CDR3 in DNA: TGTGCCAGCAGCCAAGAACAGGTAGCCGGGGAGCTGTTTTTT.

V is TRBV2 and J is TRBJ2-2; 7 bases map to TRBD1. V trimming: 6 bases; J trimming: 4 bases; junction bases outside the gene matches: 2. CDR1 and CDR2 (germline): SNHLY, FYNNEI. The length of the CDR3 is 13 residues. CDR3 region: CASRGGLTGELFF. In nucleotides, the CDR3 is TGTGCCAGCAGAGGGGGCCTCACCGGGGAGCTGTTTTTT.

The rearrangement links TRBV7-2 to TRBJ1-1; tentative D call: TRBD1 (5 bases). The CDR3 is 13 residues long. V was pared by 3 bases and J by 5 bases, with 10 bases between. Germline V gene sequence: CDR1 SGHTA, CDR2 FQGNSA. CDR3 sequence (DNA): TGTGCCAGCAGCTTCCAAAAGGGGACTGAAGCTTTCTTT. Translation gives CASSFQKGTEAFF.

The CDR3 DNA sequence: TGCGCCAGCAGCCACTCCTTAGGGGGGAAAGGAACTAATGAAAAACTGTTTTTT. Its protein is CASSHSLGGKGTNEKLFF. The V and J genes are TRBV4-3 and TRBJ1-4, with a tentative D call TRBD1 (6 bases). Between the trimmed V and J ends, which lost 3 bases and 1 base, there was a span of 18 bases. CDR3 length: 18 residues. CDR1 LGHNA and CDR2 YSLEER come from the germline V gene.

The chain carries TRBV2 and TRBJ2-3; 11 nucleotides align to TRBD2. Per germline, CDR1 SNHLY and CDR2 FYNNEI. Trimming cost V 7 bases and J 3 bases; bases outside gene matches: 6. The CDR3 totals 15 residues. CDR3 DNA: TGTGCCAGCACTACCAGACTAGCGGGGACAGATACGCAGTATTTT. Translated, it gives CASTTRLAGTDTQYF.

The chain links TRBV10-3 to TRBJ1-1; D is unclear. The CDR3 runs to 13 residues. V lost 2 bases to trimming and J lost 1 base, with 5 bases between them. Germline V gives CDR1 ENHRY, CDR2 SYGVKD. CDR3 in amino acids: CAISETRNTEAFF. CDR3 nucleotide sequence: TGTGCCATCAGTGAGACTCGGAACACTGAAGCTTTCTTT.

As for this clone: This CDR3 is also generated by other DNA sequences in the sample. The chain combines TRBV5-1 with TRBJ2-5; 7 nucleotides match TRBD1. The CDR3 contains 13 residues. Germline loops: CDR1 SGHRS, CDR2 YFSETQ. V was clipped by 4 bases and J by 4 bases; unmatched bases: 4. The CDR3 DNA sequence: TGCGCCAGCAGCCTCGACAGGGTAGAGACCCAGTACTTC. Its protein product is CASSLDRVETQYF.

The V call is TRBV11-2, the J call TRBJ2-2, with a weak D call TRBD1 (5 bases). Between the trimmed V and J ends, which lost 1 base and 7 bases, there was a span of 10 bases. The CDR3 contains 14 residues. Germline loops: CDR1 SGHAT, CDR2 FQNNGV. CDR3 DNA: TGTGCCAGCAGCTTAGGCGTAAGGGGCGGGGAGCTGTTTTTT. Protein: CASSLGVRGGELFF.

The genes are TRBV29-1 and TRBJ2-5; maybe TRBD1 (6 bases). V was shortened by 6 bases and J by 4 bases, with 18 bases between the two germline ends. CDR1 is SQVTM and CDR2 is ANQGSEA in the germline V gene. The CDR3 loop spans 14 amino acids. The CDR3 spells CSVDSTGNGETQYF. CDR3 DNA: TGCAGCGTCGATTCCACAGGGAACGGAGAGACCCAGTACTTC.